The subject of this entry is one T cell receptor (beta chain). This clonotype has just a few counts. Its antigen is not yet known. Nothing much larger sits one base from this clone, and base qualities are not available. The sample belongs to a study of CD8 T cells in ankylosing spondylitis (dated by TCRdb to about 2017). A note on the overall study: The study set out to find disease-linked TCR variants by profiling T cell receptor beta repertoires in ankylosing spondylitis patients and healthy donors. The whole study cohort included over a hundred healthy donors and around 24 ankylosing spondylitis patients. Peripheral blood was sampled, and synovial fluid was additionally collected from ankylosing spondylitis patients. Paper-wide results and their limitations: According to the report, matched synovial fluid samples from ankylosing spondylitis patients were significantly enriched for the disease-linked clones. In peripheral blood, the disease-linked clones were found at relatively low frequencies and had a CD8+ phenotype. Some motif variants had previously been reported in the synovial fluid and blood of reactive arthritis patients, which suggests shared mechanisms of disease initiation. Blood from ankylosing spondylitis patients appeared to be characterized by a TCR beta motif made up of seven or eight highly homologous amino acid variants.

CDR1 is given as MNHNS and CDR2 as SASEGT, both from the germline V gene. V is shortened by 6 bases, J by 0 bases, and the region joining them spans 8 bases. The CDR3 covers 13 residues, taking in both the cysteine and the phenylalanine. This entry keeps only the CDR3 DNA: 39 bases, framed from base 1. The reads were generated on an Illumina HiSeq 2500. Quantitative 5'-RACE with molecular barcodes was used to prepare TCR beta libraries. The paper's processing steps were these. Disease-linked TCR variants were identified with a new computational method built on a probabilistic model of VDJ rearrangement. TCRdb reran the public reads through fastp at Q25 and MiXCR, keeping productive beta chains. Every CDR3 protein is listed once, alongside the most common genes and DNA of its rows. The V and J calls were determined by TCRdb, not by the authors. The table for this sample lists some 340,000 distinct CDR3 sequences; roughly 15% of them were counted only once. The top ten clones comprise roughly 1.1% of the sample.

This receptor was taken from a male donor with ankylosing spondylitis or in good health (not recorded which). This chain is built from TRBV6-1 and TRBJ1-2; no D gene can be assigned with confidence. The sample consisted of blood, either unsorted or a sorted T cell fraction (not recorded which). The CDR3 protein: CASRQNANYGYTF. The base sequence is TGTGCCAGCAGACAGAATGCTAACTATGGCTACACCTTC.